Below, 30 T cell receptor beta chains from the same sample are listed, as sequenced in a study of human T cells and chemical hapten exposure. A single record per CDR3 protein comes from TCRdb applying MiXCR to the RACE reads. This table has approximately 350,000 distinct CDR3 sequences, about 6% appearing once. The time point was: patch test 2, 6 weeks after DPC sensitization. Documented treatment: therapeutic diphenylcyclopropenone sensitization with weekly scalp DPC. Specimen: whole blood, collected in connection with sensitization to the hapten diphenylcyclopropenone (DPC). The receptor set was obtained from a woman aged 18-29 years with alopecia areata. Some clones in this sample may be carry-over from other donors' samples.

Ten or more counts support this clonotype. The genes are TRBV6-5 and TRBJ1-5; no clear D. Germline CDR1 and CDR2: MNHEY and SVGAGI. The ends were cut back, 3 bases at V and 3 bases at J, with 6 bases in the middle. This CDR3 comprises 13 residues. The CDR3 here is CASSYGVNQPQHF. CDR3 coding DNA: TGTGCCAGCAGTTATGGGGTCAATCAGCCCCAGCATTTT.

This clonotype appeared many times. The chain joins TRBV24-1 to TRBJ1-5, with TRBD1 as a possible D gene (6 bases). This CDR3 is built from 13 residues. Germline assignment: CDR1 KGHDR and CDR2 SFDVKD. V was trimmed by 9 bases and J by 7 bases, leaving 15 bases between them. In nucleotides, the CDR3 is TGTGCCACCGCCATAGGGGGGGACCAGCCCCAGCATTTT. It codes for CATAIGGDQPQHF.

The table lists this clonotype with a few counts. As DNA, the CDR3 is TGCAGTGCTAGGCCGGGACAGGGTTCTGTGCTGGTTCATGGGGAGCTGTTTTTT. Protein sequence: CSARPGQGSVLVHGELFF. V is TRBV20-1 and J is TRBJ2-2; 9 nucleotides line up with TRBD1. Looked up from germline, CDR1 is DFQATT and CDR2 is SNEGSKA (reference sequence). Trimming took 3 bases from V and 8 from J; bases not matched to a gene: 19. This CDR3 has 18 amino acids.

V usage is TRBV5-6 and J usage is TRBJ2-1; possibly TRBD2 for D (6 bases). V was trimmed by 5 bases and J by 4 bases, leaving 10 bases between them. Germline CDR1 SGHDT, CDR2 YYEEEE. This CDR3 is 13 amino acids long. The CDR3 region is CASRVGGYNEQFF. The CDR3, as DNA: TGTGCCAGCAGGGTGGGAGGATACAATGAGCAGTTCTTC. The complete variable domain, with remaining parts taken from reference TRBV5-6 and TRBJ2-1, reads DAGVTQSPTHLIKTRGQQVTLRCSPKSGHDTVSWYQQALGQGPQFIFQYYEEEERQRGNFPDRFSGHQFPNYSSELNVNALLLGDSALYLCASRVGGYNEQFFGPGTRLTVL.

This clonotype has a count of ten or more. The V gene is TRBV27, the J gene TRBJ1-1; D call uncertain. Looked up from germline, CDR1 is MNHEY and CDR2 is SMNVEV (reference sequence). There are 13 residues in the CDR3. Trimming left V 2 bases short and J 3 bases short, with 7 bases between. CDR3 DNA sequence: TGTGCCAGCAGTTTAAGTATAGACACTGAAGCTTTCTTT. Its translation: CASSLSIDTEAFF.

This clonotype occurred many times. This rearrangement joins TRBV29-1 to TRBJ1-2; D unresolved. This CDR3 contains 10 residues. Germline V gene sequence: CDR1 SQVTM, CDR2 ANQGSEA. V dropped 5 bases and J dropped 6 bases, with 7 bases sitting between them. This CDR3 is CSVYSNGYTF. DNA of the CDR3: TGCAGCGTTTATTCGAATGGCTACACCTTC.

The chain employs TRBV2 and TRBJ1-2; 7 nucleotides line up with TRBD1. With 6 bases clipped from V and 4 bases from J, the junction kept 5 bases outside the gene matches. The CDR3 contains 13 residues. Germline CDR1 is SNHLY and CDR2 is FYNNEI. The DNA for the CDR3 is TGTGCCAGCAGACCCCGGGACAGCTATGGCTACACCTTC. It translates to CASRPRDSYGYTF.

Many counts were recorded for this clonotype. This sequence joins TRBV3-1 and TRBJ1-2; D is unresolved. V was shortened by 3 bases and J by 4 bases, with 18 bases between the two germline ends. There are 16 residues in the CDR3. Germline assignment: CDR1 LGHDT and CDR2 YNNKEL (reference sequence). CDR3 sequence (DNA): TGTGCCAGCAGCCAGGGAAAAACCCATTCCTCCTATGGCTACACCTTC. It encodes CASSQGKTHSSYGYTF.

J is TRBJ1-4 and V is TRBV15, with D tentatively TRBD1 (6 bases). CDR1 and CDR2 from the germline V gene are LNHNV and YYDKDF (reference sequence). CDR3 length: 17 residues. V lost 5 bases, J lost 4 bases, and 20 bases lay in between. CDR3 coding DNA: TGTGCCACCAGCCCTACCAAATCCGGGACACGTAATGAAAAACTGTTTTTT. Protein: CATSPTKSGTRNEKLFF. The full variable domain, completed using reference TRBV15 and TRBJ1-4, is DAMVIQNPRYQVTQFGKPVTLSCSQTLNHNVMYWYQQKSSQAPKLLFHYYDKDFNNEADTPDNFQSRRPNTSFCFLDIRSPGLGDTAMYLCATSPTKSGTRNEKLFFGSGTQLSVL.

In this sample, this clonotype turned up a few times. The chain recombines TRBV6-5 with TRBJ1-5, with D possibly being TRBD1 (6 bases). The V end lost 4 bases, the J end lost 5 bases, and 12 bases lay between the germline ends. Germline V gene sequence: CDR1 MNHEY, CDR2 SVGAGI. The CDR3 extends over 14 amino acids. The CDR3 region is CASSFSQGYQPQHF. In DNA form, the CDR3 reads TGTGCCAGCAGTTTCTCACAGGGTTATCAGCCCCAGCATTTT.

The chain links TRBV6-1 to TRBJ2-7; D is perhaps TRBD2 (5 bases). Germline-derived CDR1 and CDR2 are MNHNS and SASEGT. The CDR3 is made up of 15 amino acids. Trimming removed 1 base from V and 3 bases from J, with 13 bases in between. As DNA, the CDR3 is TGTGCCAGCAGTGAAGTAGTACTGGGGAGCTACGAGCAGTACTTC. Translated: CASSEVVLGSYEQYF.

The sample holds many counts of this clonotype. V gene TRBV7-2 combines with J gene TRBJ2-3; 12 bases are shared with TRBD2. CDR1 is SGHTA, CDR2 FQGNSA, per germline. The CDR3 has 16 amino acids. V shed 4 bases and J 1 base; nucleotides not matched to a gene: 3. For the CDR3, the DNA is TGTGCCAGCAGCTGGGCTAGCGGGGGGGGCACAGATACGCAGTATTTT. Translated, it gives CASSWASGGGTDTQYF.

There are a few counts of this clonotype. The DNA for the CDR3 is TGTGCCAGCAGCTCAAAGCCTACGATCGAGCAGTACTTC. Protein sequence: CASSSKPTIEQYF. The chain recombines TRBV11-3 with TRBJ2-7; D uncertain. CDR3 length equals 13 residues. V was trimmed by 4 bases and J by 6 bases, leaving 13 bases between them. Germline V lookup: CDR1 SGHNT, CDR2 YENEEA.

This chain uses TRBV3-1 with TRBJ1-2; D gene ambiguous. The CDR3 runs 13 residues. The germline V gene has CDR1 LGHDT and CDR2 YNNKEL (reference sequence). The germline V and J ends were trimmed by 4 bases and 4 bases, with 10 bases remaining between them. DNA for the CDR3: TGTGCCAGCAGCCCCGCCCAGTCCTATGGCTACACCTTC. It codes for CASSPAQSYGYTF.

The rearrangement uses TRBV27 and TRBJ1-1, with unresolved D. The germline V and J ends were trimmed by 0 bases and 1 base, with 6 bases remaining between them. The germline gives CDR1 MNHEY, CDR2 SMNVEV (reference sequence). The length of the CDR3 is 14 residues. The CDR3 bases are TGTGCCAGCAGTTTATCTAATGGGAACACTGAAGCTTTCTTT. It codes for CASSLSNGNTEAFF.

CDR3 protein: CASSYKGGRYEQYF. The CDR3 DNA follows: TGTGCCAGCAGTTATAAGGGAGGTCGGTACGAGCAGTACTTC. This rearrangement joins TRBV6-6 to TRBJ2-7, with D maybe TRBD2 (6 bases). The CDR3 spans 14 residues. V lost 3 bases and J 4 bases, leaving 13 bases between the germline ends. Germline V CDR1 and CDR2: MNHNY, SVGAGI (reference sequence).

At least ten counts were recorded for this clonotype. The V and J genes are TRBV6-6 and TRBJ2-1; 9 bases fit TRBD2. There are 15 residues in the CDR3. V lost 5 bases and J lost 4; bases outside the gene matches: 6. The V gene's germline CDR1 is MNHNY and CDR2 SVGAGI (reference sequence). CDR3 sequence: CASSVESGGYNEQFF. The CDR3 region has the DNA TGTGCCAGCAGTGTCGAGAGCGGGGGGTACAATGAGCAGTTCTTC.

This clonotype was seen at least ten times. The CDR3 protein is CASSFLGAGYEKLFF. Here the CDR3 DNA reads TGTGCCAGCAGCTTCCTGGGGGCAGGTTATGAAAAACTGTTTTTT. The chain employs TRBV7-2 and TRBJ1-4; the D gene is possibly TRBD1 (6 bases). The CDR3 is made up of 15 amino acids. Germline lookup yields CDR1 SGHTA and CDR2 FQGNSA. Trimming stripped 3 bases from V and 6 bases from J, with 14 bases between.

This clonotype was counted only a few times. V is TRBV7-9 and J is TRBJ1-3; D is undetermined. This CDR3 has 14 residues. Germline V gene lookup returns CDR1 SEHNR and CDR2 FQNEAQ (reference sequence). Trimming took 7 bases from V and 0 from J, leaving 10 bases between them. CDR3 sequence reads: CASTLASSGNTIYF. The CDR3 DNA is TGTGCCAGCACCCTGGCTAGCTCTGGAAACACCATATATTTT. The complete variable domain, with remaining parts taken from reference TRBV7-9 and TRBJ1-3, reads DTGVSQNPRHKITKRGQNVTFRCDPISEHNRLYWYRQTLGQGPEFLTYFQNEAQLEKSRLLSDRFSAERPKGSFSTLEIQRTEQGDSAMYLCASTLASSGNTIYFGEGSWLTVV.

This clonotype was observed a few times. The genes are TRBV20-1 and TRBJ1-5, with TRBD1 identical over 7 bases. Germline CDR1 DFQATT, CDR2 SNEGSKA (reference sequence). J lost 7 bases, V lost 6 bases, and 9 bases had no gene match. This CDR3 is built from 13 residues. The CDR3 spells CSATGQSDQPQHF. The CDR3 DNA is TGCAGTGCAACGGGACAGTCGGACCAGCCCCAGCATTTT.

This clonotype was picked up a small number of times. This rearrangement joins TRBV5-1 to TRBJ2-3, with 7 bases aligning to TRBD2. Trimming took 1 base from V and 0 from J; bases not matched to a gene: 2. The CDR3 length is 15 residues. Per germline, CDR1 SGHRS and CDR2 YFSETQ. DNA for the CDR3: TGCGCCAGCAGCTTGAGCGGGACTAGCACAGATACGCAGTATTTT. It is translated as CASSLSGTSTDTQYF.

The gene calls are TRBV7-2 and TRBJ1-2; D possibly corresponds to TRBD1 (6 bases). Between the trimmed V and J ends, which lost 4 bases and 4 bases, there was a span of 13 bases. The CDR3 is 14 amino acids. Germline V gives CDR1 SGHTA, CDR2 FQGNSA. The CDR3 coding sequence is TGTGCCAGCAGCTCGTATGCACAGGGCTATGGCTACACCTTC. As protein: CASSSYAQGYGYTF.

V usage is TRBV6-2 or TRBV6-3 and J usage is TRBJ1-1; D perhaps matches TRBD1 (6 bases). Trimming pared 6 bases from V and 8 bases from J, leaving 16 bases between. CDR3 length: 13 residues. CDR1 and CDR2 from the germline V gene are MNHEY and SVGEGT. Here the CDR3 reads CASRERQVWEAFF. In DNA, the CDR3 is TGTGCCAGCAGAGAAAGACAGGTCTGGGAAGCTTTCTTT.

This sequence joins TRBV12-3 or TRBV12-4 and TRBJ1-2; 8 positions match TRBD1. The CDR3 is 13 residues long. V lost 7 bases to trimming and J lost 4 bases; unmatched junction nucleotides: 5. As DNA, the CDR3 is TGTGCCAGCACCGGACAGGGAGGCTATGGCTACACCTTC. Translating it yields CASTGQGGYGYTF.

This clonotype was picked up many times. The chain links TRBV3-1 to TRBJ1-5, with D maybe TRBD1 (5 bases). The length of the CDR3 is 13 residues. The germline V gene has CDR1 LGHDT and CDR2 YNNKEL (reference sequence). V was clipped by 3 bases and J by 7 bases, with 10 bases between them. CDR3 DNA: TGTGCCAGCAGCCAGATGACAGACCAGCCCCAGCATTTT. Protein sequence: CASSQMTDQPQHF.

This clonotype was counted at least ten times. The gene calls are TRBV4-3 and TRBJ2-1; TRBD2 matches at 9 bases. This CDR3 is built from 15 residues. With V trimmed by 1 base and J by 7 bases, 5 bases remained unmatched. Germline CDR1 reads LGHNA; CDR2 reads YSLEER. CDR3 loop: CASSQVWLAGNEQFF. Written as DNA, the CDR3 is TGCGCCAGCAGCCAAGTTTGGCTAGCGGGGAATGAGCAGTTCTTC.

The chain couples TRBV6-2 or TRBV6-3 to TRBJ2-7, with D possibly matching TRBD2 (5 bases). CDR1 MNHEY and CDR2 SVGEGT come from the germline V gene. Trimming took 2 bases from V and 3 from J, leaving 11 bases between them. This CDR3 has 14 residues. The CDR3 loop reads CASSYLGRGYEQYF. As DNA, the CDR3 is TGTGCCAGCAGTTACCTAGGCCGGGGCTACGAGCAGTACTTC.

The chain carries TRBV6-2 or TRBV6-3 and TRBJ2-2; 10 bases fit TRBD2. CDR1 and CDR2 (germline): MNHEY, SVGEGT. J was trimmed by 3 bases and V by 6 bases; bases with no gene match: 4. This CDR3 contains 15 residues. The CDR3: CASRLAGMDTGELFF. The CDR3 nucleotides are TGTGCCAGCAGACTAGCGGGGATGGACACCGGGGAGCTGTTTTTT.

This clonotype was seen many times. The chain's CDR3 is CASRTGGRVWKNTEAFF. Written as DNA, the CDR3 is TGTGCCAGCCGGACCGGGGGACGGGTATGGAAGAACACTGAAGCTTTCTTT. V gene TRBV6-2 or TRBV6-3 combines with J gene TRBJ1-1; D is possibly TRBD1 (5 bases). The CDR3 is 17 residues long. The germline V gene encodes CDR1 MNHEY and CDR2 SVGEGT. Trimming took 8 bases from V and 1 from J, leaving 23 bases between them.

This clonotype was detected many times. This chain connects TRBV6-2 or TRBV6-3 to TRBJ1-5; 7 nucleotides line up with TRBD1. The CDR3 consists of 14 residues. Per the germline V gene, CDR1 is MNHEY and CDR2 is SVGEGT. Unmatched junction bases numbered 3, after V lost 2 bases and J lost 5 bases. CDR3 protein: CASSYRGLYQPQHF. As DNA, the CDR3 is TGTGCCAGCAGTTACAGGGGGCTCTATCAGCCCCAGCATTTT.